Reported below is one TCR beta chain. Its antigen is as yet unknown. These data come from a study of shared clonotypes between healthy human individuals. Whole-study context: CD4 naive and memory got three plates each, CD8 naive two, CD8 memory one. General observations from the study: Only a few donors were included, so the genetic and exposure-history diversity represented was limited. Rarefaction gave evidence that sorted-subset sequencing remained incomplete despite large depth.

Germline V CDR1 and CDR2: SGHTA, FQGNSA. Trimming shortened V by 5 bases and J by 3 bases, and 13 bases separated the two germline ends. This CDR3 comprises 14 residues. This table comes from immunoSEQ multiplex PCR, and its TCRdb copy is limited to in-frame clones, with some not included. The table shows 2 million to 2.5 million clones, with about 92% occurring only once. The rearrangement uses TRBV7-2 and TRBJ1-1; D ambiguous. The origin of this receptor is a man in his late teens or twenties in good health. Some clones in this sample may be carry-over from other donors' samples. The sequencing input was naive CD4+ T cells from PBMCs. Subset here: CD45RA+ positively selected. CDR3 sequence: CASSLLGGHTEAFF. The DNA of the CDR3 is TGTGCCAGCAGCCTTTTGGGTGGGCACACTGAAGCTTTCTTT.